The text below deals with one T cell receptor beta chain. The sample holds a few counts of this clone. The target of this receptor is not known. The sample holds no much larger clone one base away, and base qualities are not on file. The immunoSEQ Assay, a bias-controlled multiplex PCR, was used to amplify TCRbeta CDR3 regions from genomic DNA. The published analysis was carried out like this. Nucleated cell counts per sample were estimated from amplification of reference gene primers within the assay. Sequence reads were collapsed and filtered to measure the absolute abundance of every unique TCRbeta CDR3 rearrangement. For each sample, productive Simpson clonality was calculated as the square root of Simpson's diversity index across productive rearrangements. Entries here come from immuneACCESS through TCRdb and include only in-frame sequences with V and J called. Some clones fail to appear in such tables; in the studies checked, an unresolved V gene covers under half of the shortfall, and the cause of the remainder is unknown. The V and J calls and clone size were taken over from that table, and D and trimming were inferred from the DNA. The sample profile shows 88,000 or so clones; 85% to 90% of them were found once. The ten largest clones capture 3.5% to 4% of the sample.

Each collaborating institution followed its own protocols to collect whole blood in K2EDTA tubes. Collaborator samples were shipped for TCRbeta analysis as frozen whole blood, isolated PBMCs, or DNA extracted from either sample type. This entry belongs to a study of blood T cell repertoires in COVID-19 (dated by TCRdb to about 2020). Regarding the study in general: Samples covering the acute and convalescent phases of COVID-19 were provided by collaborators in the United States, Italy and Spain. The prospective study material was composed of cDNA or gDNA derived from T cells, B-cell-depleted T cells, or PBMCs. The dataset comprised deeply sampled blood TCRbeta repertoires from subjects exposed to, actively infected with, or recovered from COVID-19. A freely available public database, intended as a resource for researchers studying the immune response to SARS-CoV-2, is where the repertoires were released. Samples were obtained from the ongoing ImmuneRACE study (first 160 participants) and from some 1,200 subjects provided by 6 global collaborators. The sample metadata nearly always contained a de-identified subject ID, COVID-19 status, age in years and sex. Where HLA class I and class II types were available, the types were taken from metadata supplied by the sample provider, not from assay-based typing.

The paper as a whole reports these results and caveats: How much clinical and demographic metadata was included differed by source and by participant, and the metadata was provided uncurated.

V loses 0 bases, J loses 1 base, and the germline ends lie 12 bases apart. From the germline V gene, CDR1 is SGHRS and CDR2 is YFSETQ. From cysteine to phenylalanine, the CDR3 is 16 amino acids long. Only the CDR3 region is kept as DNA, spanning 48 bases read in frame from base 1. This TCR was sampled from a man in his fifties or sixties with acute or convalescent COVID-19. The material sequenced was peripheral blood. The chain is assembled from TRBV5-1 and TRBJ2-3, and possibly TRBD2, on 6 matching bases. Here is the DNA: TGCGCCAGCAGCTTGGCCCAGGGAGGAGGCACAGATACGCAGTATTTT. It translates to CASSLAQGGGTDTQYF.